Reported below is one TCR beta chain. These data come from a study of patients and donors after allogeneic stem cell transplantation. V lost 1 base to trimming and J lost 5 bases; unmatched junction nucleotides: 9. CDR3 length: 17 amino acids. Germline CDR1 KGHDR, CDR2 SFDVKD. TCRdb fed the RT-PCR reads into MiXCR, producing one record per CDR3 protein. The sample gives over 350,000 distinct CDR3 sequences, more than 15% of which show up once; 7% to 7.5% is in the top ten. This sequence was found in a human donor who was either an allogeneic HSCT recipient or a stem cell or donor lymphocyte infusion donor (not recorded which). It is not recorded whose cells these are; they may come from a transplant donor. Sample: blood, either unsorted or a sorted T cell fraction (not recorded which). The chain is built from TRBV24-1 and TRBJ2-1; 8 nucleotides agree with TRBD2. CDR3 loop: CATSDFTTSGGNNEQFF. The CDR3 DNA follows: TGTGCCACCAGTGATTTTACAACTAGCGGTGGGAACAATGAGCAGTTCTTC.